A single sample gave rise to the 19 T cell receptor beta chains below, sequenced in a study of graft-versus-host responses after intestinal transplantation (dated by TCRdb to 2020 to 2023). The library came from the immunoSEQ multiplex PCR assay. TCRdb's version of the immuneACCESS table is confined to in-frame rearrangements and falls short of the full clone set. An unresolved V gene accounts for under half of the shortfall where checked; the remainder is of unknown origin. The table for this sample lists about 12,000 clones; approximately 84% of them were counted only once. The leading ten clones occupy 8.5% to 9% of the sample. The sequencing used PBMCs, collected roughly 300 days after intestinal transplant. These receptors were collected from a human patient who received an intestinal transplant, so some T cells may come from the graft donor.

The chain has TRBV6-6 and TRBJ2-1, with D maybe TRBD2 (6 bases). Between the trimmed V and J ends, which lost 2 bases and 7 bases, there was a span of 9 bases. The CDR3 sequence is 13 residues long. In germline, CDR1 is MNHNY, CDR2 SVGAGI (reference sequence). The CDR3 coding sequence is TGTGCCAGCAGTTACATGCGGGGAAATGAGCAGTTCTTC. Its translation is CASSYMRGNEQFF.

This sequence joins TRBV18 and TRBJ2-1; 8 nucleotides align to TRBD2. J lost 4 bases, V lost 2 bases, and 4 bases had no gene match. The CDR3 is 15 amino acids. Germline loops: CDR1 KGHSH, CDR2 LQKENI. The CDR3 DNA follows: TGTGCCAGCTCACCAGGCCAGCGGGAGTACAATGAGCAGTTCTTC. It encodes CASSPGQREYNEQFF. Combining the CDR3 with reference TRBV18 and TRBJ2-1 gives the whole variable domain NAGVMQNPRHLVRRRGQEARLRCSPMKGHSHVYWYRQLPEEGLKFMVYLQKENIIDESGMPKERFSAEFPKEGPSILRIQQVVRGDSAAYFCASSPGQREYNEQFFGPGTRLTVL.

V and J are TRBV28 and TRBJ2-6; a possible D gene is TRBD2 (5 bases). This CDR3 is 14 amino acids long. Germline V CDR1 and CDR2: MDHEN, SYDVKM. The germline V and J ends were trimmed by 7 bases and 4 bases, with 11 bases remaining between them. The CDR3 DNA is TGTGCCAGCACAGCGGATTCAGGGGCCAACGTCCTGACTTTC. Translated, it gives CASTADSGANVLTF.

This sequence joins TRBV5-1 and TRBJ2-3; TRBD2 matches 7 bases. Germline V CDR1 and CDR2: SGHRS, YFSETQ. After removal of 3 bases from V and 2 bases from J, the junction contained 9 bases not matched to a gene. This CDR3 has 16 amino acids. CDR3 sequence: CASSSTGAGVTDTQYF. The CDR3 region has the DNA TGCGCCAGCAGCTCGACCGGCGCGGGGGTCACAGATACGCAGTATTTT.

V gene TRBV27 combines with J gene TRBJ2-1, with D tentatively TRBD2 (6 bases). CDR1 MNHEY and CDR2 SMNVEV come from the germline V gene (reference sequence). Trimming removed 5 bases from V and 5 bases from J, with 13 bases in between. The CDR3 covers 14 residues. The CDR3 spells CASSLPSAHNEQFF. The CDR3 bases are TGTGCCAGCAGTCTCCCTAGCGCACACAATGAGCAGTTCTTC.

The chain recombines TRBV5-1 with TRBJ2-7, with D tentatively TRBD1 or TRBD2 (5 bases each). V lost 1 base and J lost 2, with 10 bases in between. Looked up from germline, CDR1 is SGHRS and CDR2 is YFSETQ. This CDR3 comprises 14 residues. As DNA, the CDR3 is TGCGCCAGCAGCTTGATACTAGGGGCCTACGAGCAGTACTTC. Protein product: CASSLILGAYEQYF.

The V call is TRBV28, the J call TRBJ2-7, with TRBD1 identical over 7 bases. CDR1 MDHEN and CDR2 SYDVKM come from the germline V gene. With V trimmed by 4 bases and J by 3 bases, 6 bases remained unmatched. This CDR3 contains 14 residues. CDR3 region: CASSSDREYYEQYF. The CDR3 coding sequence is TGTGCCAGCAGTTCCGACAGGGAGTACTACGAGCAGTACTTC.

The chain joins TRBV6-6 to TRBJ2-1; the match to TRBD2 covers 8 bases. This CDR3 is 13 amino acids long. CDR1 and CDR2 (germline): MNHNY, SVGAGI (reference sequence). V lost 10 bases and J lost 8; bases outside the gene matches: 10. The CDR3 region is CATGALAGHEQFF. CDR3 sequence (DNA): TGTGCCACCGGGGCCCTAGCGGGCCATGAGCAGTTCTTC.

This rearrangement joins TRBV4-1 to TRBJ1-4; unclear D gene. CDR1 MGHRA and CDR2 YSYEKL come from the germline V gene. V shed 4 bases and J shed 5 bases, with 8 bases lying between them. The CDR3 contains 13 residues. The CDR3 reads CASSPAPNEKLFF. For the CDR3, the DNA is TGCGCCAGCAGCCCAGCACCCAATGAAAAACTGTTTTTT.

CDR3 bases: TGTGCCAGCAGTAGCGGACGGAATAGCAATCAGCCCCAGCATTTT. Its protein product is CASSSGRNSNQPQHF. The chain joins TRBV28 to TRBJ1-5; D not certain. V lost 5 bases to trimming and J lost 0 bases, with 11 bases between them. Germline V gene data show CDR1 as MDHEN and CDR2 as SYDVKM. The CDR3 totals 15 residues.

This clone has a single count. The J gene is TRBJ1-2, the V gene TRBV5-1; D possibly corresponds to TRBD1 (6 bases). Trimming cost V 4 bases and J 4 bases, with 14 bases left between them. CDR1 SGHRS and CDR2 YFSETQ come from the germline V gene. The CDR3 is 14 amino acids. CDR3 DNA: TGCGCCAGCAGCCCCGGGGGCCGCGGCTATGGCTACACCTTC. Amino acid sequence: CASSPGGRGYGYTF. The full variable domain, rest sourced from reference TRBV5-1 and TRBJ1-2, is KAGVTQTPRYLIKTRGQQVTLSCSPISGHRSVSWYQQTPGQGLQFLFEYFSETQRNKGNFPGRFSGRQFSNSRSEMNVSTLELGDSALYLCASSPGGRGYGYTFGSGTRLTVV.

This sequence joins TRBV28 and TRBJ1-3; TRBD1 matches at 7 bases. This CDR3 region has 15 residues. V was clipped by 5 bases and J by 0 bases; unmatched bases: 4. Germline V CDR1 and CDR2: MDHEN, SYDVKM. Written as DNA, the CDR3 is TGTGCCAGCAGTCCCGGACAGGTCTCTGGAAACACCATATATTTT. Protein: CASSPGQVSGNTIYF. The whole variable domain, filled in from reference TRBV28 and TRBJ1-3, reads DVKVTQSSRYLVKRTGEKVFLECVQDMDHENMFWYRQDPGLGLRLIYFSYDVKMKEKGDIPEGYSVSREKKERFSLILESASTNQTSMYLCASSPGQVSGNTIYFGEGSWLTVV.

V gene TRBV7-2 combines with J gene TRBJ2-5; 8 bases match TRBD2. This CDR3 region has 14 residues. The V segment lost 6 bases and the J segment 5 bases; nucleotides outside the gene matches: 8. From germline, CDR1 is SGHTA and CDR2 FQGNSA. The CDR3: CASRLTGGEETQYF. The CDR3 DNA sequence: TGTGCCAGCAGACTGACGGGGGGGGAGGAGACCCAGTACTTC.

The chain couples TRBV5-1 to TRBJ2-7; D may be TRBD1 or TRBD2 (5 bases each). V was trimmed by 3 bases and J by 4 bases, leaving 29 bases between them. In germline, CDR1 is SGHRS, CDR2 YFSETQ. The CDR3 loop spans 19 amino acids. Written as DNA, the CDR3 is TGCGCCAGCAGCTCTATGGGTCCCGATATCTGGGGGAGTCAGTACGAGCAGTACTTC. This gives the protein CASSSMGPDIWGSQYEQYF. Together with reference TRBV5-1 and TRBJ2-7, the CDR3 gives the full variable domain: KAGVTQTPRYLIKTRGQQVTLSCSPISGHRSVSWYQQTPGQGLQFLFEYFSETQRNKGNFPGRFSGRQFSNSRSEMNVSTLELGDSALYLCASSSMGPDIWGSQYEQYFGPGTRLTVT.

This chain joins TRBV11-1 and TRBJ2-1; D remains unclear. The germline V gene encodes CDR1 SGHAT and CDR2 FQDESV (reference sequence). V dropped 1 base and J dropped 1 base, with 2 bases sitting between them. The CDR3 extends over 13 amino acids. The CDR3 coding sequence is TGTGCCAGCAGCTTAGGGTCCTACAATGAGCAGTTCTTC. Encoded protein: CASSLGSYNEQFF.

This rearrangement joins TRBV9 to TRBJ2-3; 8 bases map to TRBD1. CDR3 length: 16 amino acids. Germline CDR1 reads SGDLS; CDR2 reads YYNGEE. With V trimmed by 1 base and J by 4 bases, 8 bases remained unmatched. In nucleotides, the CDR3 is TGTGCCAGCAGCGTACTTCGGACAGGGTACCCAGATACGCAGTATTTT. Translated: CASSVLRTGYPDTQYF. Based on the CDR3 plus reference TRBV9 and TRBJ2-3, the full variable domain is DSGVTQTPKHLITATGQRVTLRCSPRSGDLSVYWYQQSLDQGLQFLIQYYNGEERAKGNILERFSAQQFPDLHSELNLSSLELGDSALYFCASSVLRTGYPDTQYFGPGTRLTVL.

This clone came up a few times. Compared with germline, one end of the junction differs, possibly owing to a read error. The rearrangement links TRBV4-2 to TRBJ2-7; D unresolved. Germline V lookup: CDR1 LGHNA, CDR2 YNFKEQ. CDR3 length equals 13 residues. In DNA form, the CDR3 reads TGTGCCAGCAGCCAAGACGGCTCCGACGAGCAGTACTTC. Its protein is CASSQDGSDEQYF.

The chain is built from TRBV4-3 and TRBJ2-7; a possible D gene is TRBD1 (6 bases). The CDR3 has 14 residues. Germline V lookup: CDR1 LGHNA, CDR2 YSLEER. The V end was cut by 0 bases, the J end by 6 bases, with 12 bases between. DNA of the CDR3: TGCGCCAGCAGCCAAGATCCTACAGGGTTCGAGCAGTACTTC. The encoded protein is CASSQDPTGFEQYF.

The rearrangement joins TRBV6-8 to TRBJ2-7; TRBD2 agrees at 7 bases. This CDR3 contains 12 residues. The junction had 5 bases not matched to a gene; V was cut back by 6 bases and J by 6 bases. Germline assignment: CDR1 MNHGY and CDR2 SAAAGT. CDR3 bases: TGTGCCAGCAGCAGTTCGGGAGGCGAGCAGTACTTC. It is translated as CASSSSGGEQYF.